The rows below give T cell receptor beta chains drawn from one sample of a study of shared clonotypes between healthy human individuals. Some clones are missing from TCRdb's copy, which holds only in-frame ones; the method was immunoSEQ multiplex PCR. The profile shows 800,000 to 950,000 clones, 90% to 97% of them singletons. Sequenced sample: naive CD8+ T cells sorted from blood. These TCRs come from a man aged 25-40 years in good health. The CDR3 runs from the conserved cysteine through the conserved F or W. A clone size is listed for some rows: how often the clone was seen (once, few, many), or a class if it is expanded.

clone size: .; V gene: TRBV6-6; CDR3 protein: CASRSIYYEQYF
clone size: .; V gene: TRBV11-2; CDR3 protein: CASSLQAGAYEQYF
clone size: .; V gene: TRBV21-1; CDR3 protein: CASSKALGSSYNEQFF
clone size: .; V gene: TRBV11-2; CDR3 protein: CASSLAGGGHEQYF
clone size: .; V gene: TRBV19; CDR3 protein: CASRIGDSSGNTIYF
clone size: .; V gene: TRBV4-3; CDR3 protein: CASSPPGRSSTDTQYF
clone size: .; V gene: TRBV28; CDR3 protein: CASSLLGVTQYF
clone size: once; V gene: TRBV7-2; CDR3 protein: CASSPTGHYEQYF
clone size: .; V gene: TRBV28; CDR3 protein: CASSLLAGLPNEQFF
clone size: .; V gene: TRBV7-8; CDR3 protein: CASSLGKRETGNEQFF
clone size: .; V gene: TRBV29-1; CDR3 protein: CSVVGEGAMHTGELFF
clone size: .; V gene: TRBV5-1; CDR3 protein: CASSSGGVNQPQHF
clone size: .; V gene: TRBV5-5; CDR3 protein: CASSGIDRGETQYF
clone size: .; V gene: TRBV9; CDR3 protein: CASSVGQGDGYTF
clone size: .; V gene: TRBV7-9; CDR3 protein: CASSDANTEAFF
clone size: once; V gene: TRBV7-2; CDR3 protein: CASSPEVARRIYNEQFF
clone size: .; V gene: TRBV2; CDR3 protein: CASSERGQSLSYEQYF
clone size: .; V gene: TRBV5-4; CDR3 protein: CASRRGQEAFF
clone size: .; V gene: TRBV30; CDR3 protein: CAWSGVGASYEQYF
clone size: .; V gene: TRBV27; CDR3 protein: CASSFVRTGAYEQYF
clone size: .; V gene: TRBV7-9; CDR3 protein: CASSFVDKNTEAFF
clone size: once; V gene: TRBV7-9; CDR3 protein: CASRGRTGELFF
clone size: .; V gene: TRBV29-1; CDR3 protein: CSVVLTSASGEQFF
clone size: once; V gene: TRBV13; CDR3 protein: CASSLSGLAGSYEQYF
clone size: .; V gene: TRBV7-9; CDR3 protein: CASSPGVTTGELFF
clone size: .; V gene: TRBV29-1; CDR3 protein: CSVPTGEKLFF
clone size: .; V gene: TRBV7-8; CDR3 protein: CASSLVSTFSYEQYF
clone size: few; V gene: TRBV4-1; CDR3 protein: CASSFRTGSYGYTF
clone size: .; V gene: TRBV10-2; CDR3 protein: CASIGQGDMNTEAFF
clone size: .; V gene: TRBV7-8; CDR3 protein: CASFSRAYNEQFF
clone size: .; V gene: TRBV11-2; CDR3 protein: CASSTSPYQETQYF
clone size: .; V gene: TRBV11-2; CDR3 protein: CASSSPVGQDGYTF